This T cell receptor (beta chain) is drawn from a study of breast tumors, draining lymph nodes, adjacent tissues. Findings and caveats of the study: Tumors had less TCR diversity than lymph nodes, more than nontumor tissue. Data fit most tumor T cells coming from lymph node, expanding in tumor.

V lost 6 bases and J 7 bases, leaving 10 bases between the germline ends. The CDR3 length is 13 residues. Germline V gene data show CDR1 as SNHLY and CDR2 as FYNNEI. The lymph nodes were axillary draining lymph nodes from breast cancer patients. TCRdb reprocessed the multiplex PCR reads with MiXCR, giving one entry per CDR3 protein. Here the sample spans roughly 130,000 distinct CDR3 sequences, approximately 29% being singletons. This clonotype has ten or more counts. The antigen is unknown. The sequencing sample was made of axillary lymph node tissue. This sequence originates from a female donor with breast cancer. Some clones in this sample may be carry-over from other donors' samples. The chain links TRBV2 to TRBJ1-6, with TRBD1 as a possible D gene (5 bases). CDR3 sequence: CASRGEGNSPLHF. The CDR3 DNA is TGTGCCAGCAGGGGGGAGGGGAATTCACCCCTCCACTTT.